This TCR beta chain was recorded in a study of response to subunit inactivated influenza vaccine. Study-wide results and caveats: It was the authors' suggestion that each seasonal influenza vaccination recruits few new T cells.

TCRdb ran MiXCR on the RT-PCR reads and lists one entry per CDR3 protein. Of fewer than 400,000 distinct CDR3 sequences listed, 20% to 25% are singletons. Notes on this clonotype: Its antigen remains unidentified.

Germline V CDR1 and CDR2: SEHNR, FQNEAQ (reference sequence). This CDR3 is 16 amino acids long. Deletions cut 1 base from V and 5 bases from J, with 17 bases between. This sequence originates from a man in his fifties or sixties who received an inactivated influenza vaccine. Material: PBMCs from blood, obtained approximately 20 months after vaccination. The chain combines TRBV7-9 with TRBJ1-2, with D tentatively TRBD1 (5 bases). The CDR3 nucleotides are TGTGCCAGCAGCTTAGGAACCGGGGCCTACCTTTATGGCTACACCTTC. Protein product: CASSLGTGAYLYGYTF.